This T cell receptor beta chain was captured by sequencing in a study of cytomegalovirus exposure and HLA in healthy donors. Regarding the study as a whole: It was reportedly the case that the classifier diagnosed cytomegalovirus status with high specificity and sensitivity.

With 60 Vbeta and 13 Jbeta primers, the PCR was carried out. How the authors handled the data: Later reanalysis found around 74 million unique TCR beta chains, 10 million to 12 million of them shared. This table comes from immunoSEQ multiplex PCR, and its TCRdb copy is limited to in-frame clones, with some not included. V and J calls and clone size are those listed in that table; D and trimming were worked out from the DNA. The data show about 160,000 clones, roughly four fifths seen once. Turning to this clone: Its antigen is still unknown.

Trimming took off 6 bases at V and 4 bases at J, with 6 bases between the two ends. CDR1 WNHNN and CDR2 SYGVQD come from the germline V gene (reference sequence). This CDR3 is 12 amino acids long. The clonotype was recovered from a middle-aged man in good health and CMV-seropositive. Specimen: PBMCs. The chain recombines TRBV10-1 with TRBJ1-4, with no clear D. CDR3 bases: TGCGCCAGCAGGAGGGTTAATGAAAAACTGTTTTTT. Its protein is CASRRVNEKLFF.